This TCR beta chain was documented in a study of T cells in Graves' hyperthyroidism and ophthalmopathy (dated by TCRdb to the late 2010s). Regarding the complete study: Peripheral blood samples were taken at the time of initial diagnosis, prior to any treatment. Following sampling, methimazole starting at 30 mg daily was given to hyperthyroidism patients, and high-dose intravenous methylprednisolone was given to ophthalmopathy patients. To identify distinguishing TCR V-J signatures, a discovery cohort of around 100 patients was used, comprising 43 with Graves' ophthalmopathy and 55 to 65 with stable Graves' hyperthyroidism. TCR Vbeta CDR3 sequencing of 130 to 150 peripheral blood samples (43 ophthalmopathy, 75 hyperthyroidism and approximately 17 progressor patients) is reported in the paper. For training and testing, the 100 or so patients in the discovery cohort were randomly divided in a 7:3 ratio. Whether ophthalmopathy could be predicted prospectively was tested in an independent validation cohort made up of 18 to 20 hyperthyroidism patients plus 17 patients who later progressed to ophthalmopathy. The study also compared thyroid tissue and blood T-cell repertoires from about six Graves' hyperthyroidism patients. The paper's findings and limits, for the study overall: Sample size was not statistically predetermined, and investigators were not blinded to group allocation. A 13 V-J signature model separated ophthalmopathy from stable hyperthyroidism, with just over 85% sensitivity and about 81% specificity in cross-validation and 80%/75% in testing. Most expanded thyroid clonotypes (frequency above 0.001) were also found in blood, which suggests that blood repertoires may mirror thyroid immune responses. During validation, the model predicted progression to ophthalmopathy a median of approximately 7 months ahead of onset, with around 65% sensitivity and around 73% specificity.

In the ophthalmopathy patients, disease was moderately to severely active, with a Clinical Activity Score of 3 or more, a NOSPECS grade of 4 or more, and a duration of less than 3 months. Any patient with an uncontrolled infection, another autoimmune disease, pregnancy or lactation was excluded. Diagnoses were based on clinical symptoms, serum thyroxine and TRAb, thyroid ultrasound and orbital computed tomography. Ficoll-Paque density gradient centrifugation was used to isolate PBMCs from about 9.4 ml of fresh peripheral blood. Total RNA was extracted with Trizol reagent, and quality was checked on an Agilent 2100 Bioanalyzer. This clonotype was seen many times. Its target antigen remains unknown. Base quality data are lacking; no much larger clone is found one base away. Inclusive of the bounding cysteine and phenylalanine, the CDR3 is 14 residues long. The DNA shown is the 42-base CDR3, in frame from base 1. According to the germline V gene (reference sequence), CDR1 reads DFQATT and CDR2 reads SNEGSKA. V and J are trimmed by 0 bases and 4 bases, and the gene matches miss 1 base of the junction.

Amplification of TCR beta CDR3 regions was carried out from RNA transcripts. The TCR CDR3 was subjected to a first round of RT-PCR using the HTBI primer set and the Qiagen OneStep RT-PCR kit. Libraries were constructed in a second round of multiplex PCR, after which size selection and purification were performed. Sequencing of the libraries was done on an Illumina HiSeq2000 using paired-end 100 bp reads. On the authors' methods: SOAPnuke was used to process the raw data, with reads discarded if the reads contained adapters or uncalled bases, had a mean Phred below 15, or lacked an exact constant-primer or identifier match. COPE v1.2.5 was used to merge the high-quality paired reads, and each unique nucleotide sequence was defined as a clonotype. Clonotypes were aligned to IMGT TRBV, TRBD and TRBJ reference segments using MiTCR v1.1. The analysis was restricted to V-J combinations with a frequency above 0.0001, which together covered 99.2% of the repertoires. The TCS score was defined as the ratio of F50 (clonal expansion) to E x V (chaos), calculated using BLOSUM62-based TCRdist between CDR3 peptides within each V-J. Welch's t-statistics and random forest reduced some 510 V-J features to 10 to 15, which were used in a naive Bayes classifier (R e1071). TCRdb reprocessed the public reads (quality trimming at Q25 with fastp, clone calling with MiXCR) and kept in-frame beta chains. Each record represents a unique CDR3 protein, reported with the most common genes and DNA among its rows. These V and J calls originate from TCRdb's pipeline instead of the authors' own analysis. The sample contains some 490,000 distinct CDR3 sequences, 22% of them found a single time. 49% of the sample is in the top ten clones.

This TCR was sampled from a woman in her 70s with Graves' ophthalmopathy. The sequencing sample was made of blood. The chain was built from TRBV20-1 and TRBJ1-1, with 11 junctional bases fitting TRBD1. The CDR3 protein sequence reads: CSARDGTGGTEAFF. The nucleotide sequence is given as TGCAGTGCTAGAGATGGGACAGGGGGCACTGAAGCTTTCTTT.